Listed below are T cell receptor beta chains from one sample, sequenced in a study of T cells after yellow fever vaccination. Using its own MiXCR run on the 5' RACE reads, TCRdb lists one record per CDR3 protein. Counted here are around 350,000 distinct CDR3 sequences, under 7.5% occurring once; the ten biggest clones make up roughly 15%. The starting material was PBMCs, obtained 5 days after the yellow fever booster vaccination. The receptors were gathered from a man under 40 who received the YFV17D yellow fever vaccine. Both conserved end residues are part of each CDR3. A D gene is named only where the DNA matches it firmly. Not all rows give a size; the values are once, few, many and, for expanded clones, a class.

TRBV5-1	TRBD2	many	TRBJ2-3	TGCGCCAGCAGCTCCTCCTCTAGCGGGAGTAGTGGCGATACGCAGTATTTT	CASSSSSSGSSGDTQYF
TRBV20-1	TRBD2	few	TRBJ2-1	TGCAGTGCGAGCCGCGGACTAGCGTCCTACAATGAGCAGTTCTTC	CSASRGLASYNEQFF
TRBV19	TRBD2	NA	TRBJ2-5	TGTGCCAGTGATGGCGGGAGGATCGGAGAGACCCAGTACTTC	CASDGGRIGETQYF
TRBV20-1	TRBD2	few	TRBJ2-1	TGCAGTGCTATTTCAGCGGGAAAGGTATACAATGAGCAGTTCTTC	CSAISAGKVYNEQFF
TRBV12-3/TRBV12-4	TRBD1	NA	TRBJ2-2	TGTGCCAGCAGTCCCTGGACAGGGAACACCGGGGAGCTGTTTTTT	CASSPWTGNTGELFF
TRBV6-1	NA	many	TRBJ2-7	TGTGCCAGCATAGGACGACTGATCTACGAGCAGTACTTC	CASIGRLIYEQYF
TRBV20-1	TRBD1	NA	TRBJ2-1	TGCAGTGCTAGTGGGCACGGGACAGGGAAATACAATGAGCAGTTCTTC	CSASGHGTGKYNEQFF
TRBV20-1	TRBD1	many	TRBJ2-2	TGCAGTGCTTATACCGGGACAGGGAAAACCGGGGAGCTGTTTTTT	CSAYTGTGKTGELFF
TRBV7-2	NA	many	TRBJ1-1	TGTGCCAGCAGCTTAAGGACAGTGACTGAAGCTTTCTTT	CASSLRTVTEAFF
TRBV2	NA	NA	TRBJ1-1	TGTGCCAGCAAGCTCTCAGGGGTGGGCACTGAAGCTTTCTTT	CASKLSGVGTEAFF
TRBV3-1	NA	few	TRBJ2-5	TGTGCCAGCAGCCCTTCAGGGGGGACCCAAGAGACCCAGTACTTC	CASSPSGGTQETQYF
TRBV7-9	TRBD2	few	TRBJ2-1	TGTGCCAGCAGCCCACCTAGCGGGAGGGCCTTCAATGAGCAGTTCTTC	CASSPPSGRAFNEQFF
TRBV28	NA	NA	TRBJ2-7	TGTGCCAGCACGAGCCCGGCCGCAGGCGAGCAGTACTTC	CASTSPAAGEQYF
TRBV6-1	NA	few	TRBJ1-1	TGTGCCAGCAGTATGGGGAGGACTGAAGCTTTCTTT	CASSMGRTEAFF
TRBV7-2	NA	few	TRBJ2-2	TGTGCCAGCCGACAAGGGGGAACTGGGGAGCTGTTTTTT	CASRQGGTGELFF
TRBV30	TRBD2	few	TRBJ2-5	TGTGCCTGGAGGGATACTAGCGGGAGTGTGACCCAGTACTTC	CAWRDTSGSVTQYF
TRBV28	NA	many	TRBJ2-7	TGTGCCAGCAGTTTCCTAGTCTTGGACGAGCAGTACTTC	CASSFLVLDEQYF
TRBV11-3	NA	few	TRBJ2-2	TGTGCCAGCAAGGACTCCGGGGAGCTGTTTTTT	CASKDSGELFF
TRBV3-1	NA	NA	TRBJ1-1	TGTGCCAGCAGCCCCGCACTTATGAACACTGAAGCTTTCTTT	CASSPALMNTEAFF
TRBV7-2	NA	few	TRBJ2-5	TGTGCCAGCACTCACAGAGCGGAAGAGACCCAGTACTTC	CASTHRAEETQYF
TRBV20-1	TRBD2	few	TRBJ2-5	TGCAGTGCTAGAAAAGGGACTAGAGCGGAGACCCAGTACTTC	CSARKGTRAETQYF
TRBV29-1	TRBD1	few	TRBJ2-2	TGCAGCGTTGAAGATCAGAGGGGGCTATACACCGGGGAGCTGTTTTTT	CSVEDQRGLYTGELFF
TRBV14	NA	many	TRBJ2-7	TGTGCCAGCAGCCCGCCGGGAGCCAGATCCGAGCAGTACTTC	CASSPPGARSEQYF
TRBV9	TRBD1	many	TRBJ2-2	TGTGCCAGCAGCAACCCAGGACAGGCCAAGTACACCGGGGAGCTGTTTTTT	CASSNPGQAKYTGELFF
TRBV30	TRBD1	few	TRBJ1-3	TGTGCCTCAGGGGGGCTCTCTGGAAACACCATATATTTT	CASGGLSGNTIYF
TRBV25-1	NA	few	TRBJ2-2	TGTGCCAGCAGTGAGCGGGGCTACACCGGGGAGCTGTTTTTT	CASSERGYTGELFF
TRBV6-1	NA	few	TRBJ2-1	TGTGCCAGCACCACTCAATGGGGTAGCAATGAGCAGTTCTTC	CASTTQWGSNEQFF
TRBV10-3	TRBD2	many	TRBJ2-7	TGTGCCATCAGTGAGGGACTAGCGGGAGGGGGATACGAGCAGTACTTC	CAISEGLAGGGYEQYF
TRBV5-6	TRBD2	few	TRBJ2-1	TGTGCCAGCAGCTTGTATAGCGGGACCTACAATGAGCAGTTCTTC	CASSLYSGTYNEQFF
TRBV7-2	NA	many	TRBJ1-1	TGTGCCAGCAGTGCAGGGTTCACTGAAGCTTTCTTT	CASSAGFTEAFF
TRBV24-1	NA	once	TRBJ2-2	TGTGCCACCAGTCGAGGGACGAACACCGGGGAGCTGTTTTTT	CATSRGTNTGELFF
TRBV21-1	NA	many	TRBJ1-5	TGTGCCAGCAGCACGAAATTACCAGGAACTCAATTCTGTCCGCCCCAGCATTTT	CASSTKLPGTQFCPPQHF
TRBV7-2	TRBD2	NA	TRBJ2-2	TGTGCCAGCAGCCGGACTAGGGGGAACACCGGGGAGCTGTTTTTT	CASSRTRGNTGELFF
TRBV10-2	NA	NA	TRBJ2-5	TGCGCCAGCACCCCCTTAGGGGGGCCGACCCAAGAGACCCAGTACTTC	CASTPLGGPTQETQYF
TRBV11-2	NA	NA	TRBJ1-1	TGTGCCAGCAGCTATTCCGGGACGGCGAACACTGAAGCTTTCTTT	CASSYSGTANTEAFF
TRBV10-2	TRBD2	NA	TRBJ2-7	TGCGCCAGCACGAAACTAGCGGGAGGGGAGGACGAGCAGTACTTC	CASTKLAGGEDEQYF
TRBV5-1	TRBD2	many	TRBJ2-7	TGCGCCAGCAGCCCGCGGACTAGCGGGAGCCTCTACGAGCAGTACTTC	CASSPRTSGSLYEQYF
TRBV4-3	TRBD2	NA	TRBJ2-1	TGCGCCAGCGGCCAAGATCTTTTACTAGCGGGACCCAATGAGCAGTTCTTC	CASGQDLLLAGPNEQFF
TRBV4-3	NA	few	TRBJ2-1	TGCGCCAGCAGCGGAAGGTGGGACACATACAATGAGCAGTTCTTC	CASSGRWDTYNEQFF
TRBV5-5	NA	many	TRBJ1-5	TGTGCCAGCAGCTCGTACTCCGCAACCAATCAGCCCCAGCATTTT	CASSSYSATNQPQHF
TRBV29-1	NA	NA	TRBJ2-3	TGCAGCGTTGAATGGGGGGAGGATACGCAGTATTTT	CSVEWGEDTQYF
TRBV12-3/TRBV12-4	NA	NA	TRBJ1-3	TGTGCCAGCAGTTTATCGAGTAGGAACACCATATATTTT	CASSLSSRNTIYF
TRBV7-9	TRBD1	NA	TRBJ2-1	TGTGCCAGCAAACCTCTGGGACAGGTCTACAATGAGCAGTTCTTC	CASKPLGQVYNEQFF
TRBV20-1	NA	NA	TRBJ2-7	TGCAGTGCTAGCCCTAACGGGGGCTCTTTCGAGCAGTACTTC	CSASPNGGSFEQYF
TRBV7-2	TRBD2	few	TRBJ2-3	TGTGCCAGCAGCTCTACACCGGGACTAGCGACAGATACGCAGTATTTT	CASSSTPGLATDTQYF
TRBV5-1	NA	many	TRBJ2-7	TGCGCCAGCAGCTTGGCCTCGGAGGGCCACGAGCAGTACTTC	CASSLASEGHEQYF
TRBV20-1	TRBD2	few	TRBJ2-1	TGCAGTGCTTCGACTAGCGGGTACGTCAATGAGCAGTTCTTC	CSASTSGYVNEQFF
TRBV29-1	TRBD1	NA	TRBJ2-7	TGCAGCGTCCGGGGAACAGGGGGCTACGAGCAGTACTTC	CSVRGTGGYEQYF
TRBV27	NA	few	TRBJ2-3	TGTGCCACAGCGACATACAGCACAGATACGCAGTATTTT	CATATYSTDTQYF